The clone carrying this TCR beta chain was counted only a few times. The antigen is not known. This sample is part of a study of blood T cells in healthy people across ages. The donors, healthy Caucasians from Russia, were aged about 6 to 95. A second roughly 6 to 12 cycle PCR used barcoded and J-beta primers. Template switching added a 12-random-nucleotide identifier to every cDNA molecule. TCRdb ran MiXCR on the 5' RACE reads and lists one entry per CDR3 protein. The sample consists of about 830,000 distinct CDR3 sequences, around 62% of them appearing once. This CDR3 region has 14 residues. V lost 5 bases, J lost 9 bases, and 7 bases stayed unmatched. Study-wide findings and caveats: No conclusive comparison of naive versus antigen-experienced cells was possible with unsorted PBMCs.

The specimen was blood. V is TRBV12-3 or TRBV12-4 and J is TRBJ1-6; TRBD1 aligns across 7 bases. The sequence was obtained from a man aged 30 to 39 in good health. CDR3: CASSRQGGSSPLHF. DNA of the CDR3: TGTGCCAGCAGTCGACAGGGCGGTTCTTCACCCCTCCACTTT.